These 16 T cell receptor beta chains originate from one sample sequenced in a study of blood T cell repertoires in COVID-19. Profiled with immunoSEQ multiplex PCR; TCRdb holds only in-frame clones, not every one. Found here are about 350,000 clones, roughly 90% of them singletons; the top ten hold 1%. Sequencing used PBMCs or T cells enriched from blood (not recorded which). The receptors shown here come from a woman aged 25-40 years who had been exposed to COVID-19.

V and J are TRBV4-1 and TRBJ1-6; TRBD1 might be the D (5 bases). This CDR3 is 16 amino acids long. CDR1 is MGHRA, CDR2 YSYEKL, per germline. V was pared by 0 bases and J by 6 bases, with 12 bases between. The CDR3 sequence is CASSQEAGVANSPLHF. The CDR3 DNA sequence: TGCGCCAGCAGCCAAGAGGCGGGGGTGGCTAATTCACCCCTCCACTTT.

The DNA of the CDR3 is TGTGCCAGCAGCAGAACCACAGGGGACGATAGCAATCAGCCCCAGCATTTT. Its translation is CASSRTTGDDSNQPQHF. J is TRBJ1-5 and V is TRBV21-1; TRBD1 reflects the table's D call only, with no check against the DNA. TRBV21-1 is annotated as a pseudogene. The CDR3 is made up of 17 amino acids.

The table lists this clone with a few counts. Other DNA sequences in this specimen translate into the identical CDR3. J is TRBJ1-2 and V is TRBV3-1 (or the pseudogene TRBV3-2); D perhaps matches TRBD1 (5 bases). Germline CDR1 is LGHDT and CDR2 is YNNKEL (reference sequence). The V end lost 0 bases, the J end lost 4 bases, and 9 bases lay between the germline ends. The CDR3 runs 14 residues. DNA for the CDR3: TGTGCCAGCAGCCAAGATACAGGTTTCTATGGCTACACCTTC. Translated, it gives CASSQDTGFYGYTF.

In its sample, this clone was seen once. The chain joins TRBV6-1 to TRBJ2-3; D possibly corresponds to TRBD1 (5 bases). CDR1 MNHNS and CDR2 SASEGT come from the germline V gene. V was trimmed by 3 bases and J by 2 bases, leaving 12 bases between them. The CDR3 extends over 15 amino acids. The CDR3 DNA reads TGTGCCAGCAGTGATGGCAGACAGCACACAGATACGCAGTATTTT. Residues: CASSDGRQHTDTQYF.

This chain uses TRBV3-1 (or the pseudogene TRBV3-2) with TRBJ1-3, with 9 nucleotides matching TRBD1. The CDR3 is made up of 17 amino acids. V shed 4 bases and J 4 bases; nucleotides not matched to a gene: 11. From germline, CDR1 is LGHDT and CDR2 YNNKEL (reference sequence). The CDR3 sequence: CASSPRSGGQGGNTIYF. CDR3 nucleotides: TGTGCCAGCAGCCCCCGGAGCGGGGGACAGGGAGGAAACACCATATATTTT.

This chain links TRBV14 with TRBJ1-2; a possible D gene is TRBD1 (6 bases). CDR1 is SGHDN and CDR2 is FVKESK in the germline V gene. The CDR3 length is 15 residues. Trimming pared 0 bases from V and 4 bases from J, leaving 12 bases between. CDR3 amino acids: CASSQDAGASYGYTF. For the CDR3, the DNA is TGTGCCAGCAGCCAAGATGCGGGGGCAAGCTATGGCTACACCTTC.

This sequence joins TRBV3-1 (or the pseudogene TRBV3-2) and TRBJ1-4; 7 nucleotides align to TRBD1. V trimming: 4 bases; J trimming: 6 bases; junction bases outside the gene matches: 5. Germline CDR1 reads LGHDT; CDR2 reads YNNKEL (reference sequence). The CDR3 runs 14 residues. CDR3 nucleotides: TGTGCCAGCAGCCGGGGACAGACTTATGAAAAACTGTTTTTT. Translated, it gives CASSRGQTYEKLFF.

The chain employs TRBV9 and TRBJ2-1; 15 bases map to TRBD2. Germline values: CDR1 SGDLS, CDR2 YYNGEE. The CDR3 loop spans 18 amino acids. V gave up 0 bases and J gave up 6 bases; unmatched junction bases: 7. The CDR3, as DNA: TGTGCCAGCAGCGTAGTTGGGACTAGCGGGAGGTTAGGCAATGAGCAGTTCTTC. This sequence encodes CASSVVGTSGRLGNEQFF.

The V and J genes are TRBV7-9 and TRBJ1-1; D unresolved. The CDR3 loop spans 15 amino acids. Trimming cost V 0 bases and J 4 bases, with 12 bases left between them. Germline V CDR1 and CDR2: SEHNR, FQNEAQ (reference sequence). CDR3 sequence: CASSLAVGGPTEAFF. For the CDR3, the DNA is TGTGCCAGCAGCTTAGCGGTTGGAGGCCCCACTGAAGCTTTCTTT.

This clone was seen only once. The chain couples TRBV6-2 or TRBV6-3 to TRBJ1-1; 7 bases fit TRBD1. V gave up 2 bases and J gave up 4 bases; unmatched junction bases: 19. The CDR3 has 19 residues. Germline CDR1 reads MNHEY; CDR2 reads SVGEGT. CDR3 nucleotide sequence: TGTGCCAGCAGTTACCCCCCCTGGAGGGGGCCGAACGATGTCACTGAAGCTTTCTTT. Encoded protein: CASSYPPWRGPNDVTEAFF.

In its sample, this clone was seen a few times. V and J are TRBV13 and TRBJ1-2; the match to TRBD1 covers 7 bases. This CDR3 is 14 amino acids long. Per the germline V gene, CDR1 is PRHDT and CDR2 is FYEKMQ (reference sequence). V trimming: 3 bases; J trimming: 7 bases; junction bases outside the gene matches: 8. The CDR3 sequence: CASSFGTGASGYTF. In nucleotides, the CDR3 is TGTGCCAGCAGCTTTGGAACAGGGGCTAGTGGCTACACCTTC.

The chain has TRBV5-1 and TRBJ2-7, with D possibly TRBD2 on 6 matching bases. V lost 5 bases and J lost 6, with 15 bases in between. Germline CDR1 reads SGHRS; CDR2 reads YFSETQ. The CDR3 contains 13 residues. CDR3 sequence (DNA): TGCGCCAGCAGGGTAGCGGCCCGGAGCGAGCAGTACTTC. Translation gives CASRVAARSEQYF.

The chain employs TRBV11-3 and TRBJ2-3, with D unclear. Germline V CDR1 and CDR2: SGHNT, YENEEA. The germline V and J ends were trimmed by 4 bases and 0 bases, with 17 bases remaining between them. The CDR3 runs to 17 residues. This CDR3 is CASSSPGLAASTDTQYF. CDR3 nucleotide sequence: TGTGCCAGCAGCTCCCCCGGGTTAGCTGCTAGCACAGATACGCAGTATTTT.

This clone appeared a single time. The rearrangement joins TRBV29-1 to TRBJ2-3; 10 positions agree with TRBD2. After removal of 4 bases from V and 3 bases from J, the junction contained 10 bases not matched to a gene. CDR1 is SQVTM, CDR2 ANQGSEA, per germline. The CDR3 runs to 16 residues. Here the CDR3 DNA reads TGCAGCGTTGCCAGCATGAAGGGACTAGCGACAGATACGCAGTATTTT. It specifies CSVASMKGLATDTQYF.

V usage is TRBV29-1 and J usage is TRBJ2-7, with D perhaps matching TRBD1 (5 bases). With 5 bases removed from V and 1 base from J, the gap between germline ends came to 12 bases. The germline V gene encodes CDR1 SQVTM and CDR2 ANQGSEA. CDR3 length: 13 residues. This chain's CDR3 is CSVIRVGSYEQYF. The CDR3 DNA reads TGCAGCGTTATCAGGGTCGGGTCCTACGAGCAGTACTTC.

The V call is TRBV30, the J call TRBJ2-1; 14 bases match TRBD2. The germline gives CDR1 GTSNPN, CDR2 SVGIG (reference sequence). This CDR3 is 15 amino acids long. The V and J ends lost 3 bases and 8 bases, in that order; junction bases with no gene match: 6. The CDR3 here is CAWRPGTSGRHEQFF. The CDR3 DNA sequence: TGTGCCTGGAGGCCCGGGACTAGCGGGAGACATGAGCAGTTCTTC. The full variable domain, rest sourced from reference TRBV30 and TRBJ2-1, is SQTIHQWPATLVQPVGSPLSLECTVEGTSNPNLYWYRQAAGRGLQLLFYSVGIGQISSEVPQNLSASRPQDRQFILSSKKLLLSDSGFYLCAWRPGTSGRHEQFFGPGTRLTVL.